This T cell receptor beta chain was sequenced in a study of blood T cell repertoires in COVID-19. Turning to the study itself: From T cells, B-cell-depleted T cells, or PBMCs came the material, which was cDNA or gDNA.

The table came from immunoSEQ multiplex PCR; TCRdb's copy has only in-frame clones and leaves some out. The sample includes about 300,000 clones, 84% of them seen just once. Germline V CDR1 and CDR2: SGHNT, YYREEE (reference sequence). The CDR3 covers 18 residues. V gave up 1 base and J gave up 0 bases; unmatched junction bases: 8. Sequencing was carried out using peripheral blood. V gene TRBV5-4 combines with J gene TRBJ2-1; the match to TRBD2 covers 9 bases. The receptor's source is a human donor with COVID-19, enrolled during active disease. The donor label of this sample is uncertain. The CDR3: CASSLRRGSGSSYNEQFF. CDR3 coding DNA: TGTGCCAGCAGCTTGAGGCGCGGTAGCGGGAGCTCCTACAATGAGCAGTTCTTC. Drawing the rest from reference TRBV5-4 and TRBJ2-1, the complete variable domain is ETGVTQSPTHLIKTRGQQVTLRCSSQSGHNTVSWYQQALGQGPQFIFQYYREEENGRGNFPPRFSGLQFPNYSSELNVNALELDDSALYLCASSLRRGSGSSYNEQFFGPGTRLTVL.